The rows below give T cell receptor beta chains drawn from one sample of a study of CD8+CD57+ T cells in acquired aplastic anemia. TCRdb reanalysed the reads using MiXCR and keeps one entry per CDR3 protein. The sample consists of some 220,000 distinct CDR3 sequences, 34% of them appearing once. The sequenced sample consisted of sorted CD4+, CD8+, or CD8+CD57+ T cells (not recorded which) from PBMCs. Receptors originate from a human donor in good health, serving as a control. Both conserved end residues are part of each CDR3.

V: TRBV5-1
J: TRBJ2-7
CDR3: CASSPGTYYEQYF

V: TRBV15
J: TRBJ1-2
CDR3: CATSVQQARGNTF

V: TRBV4-2
J: TRBJ2-2
CDR3: CASSPSFTAIANTGELFF

V: TRBV10-3
J: TRBJ1-3
CDR3: CAISALDTIYF

V: TRBV2
J: TRBJ1-2
CDR3: CASSGDRGLRGYTF

V: TRBV19
J: TRBJ1-5
CDR3: CASSIVFGGGQPQHF

V: TRBV7-9
J: TRBJ1-1
CDR3: CASSFGGGTEAFF

V: TRBV11-1
J: TRBJ2-5
CDR3: CASSLGLVAVLRQETQYF

V: TRBV10-1
J: TRBJ2-3
CDR3: CASSVGQTTDTQYF

V: TRBV7-9
J: TRBJ1-6
CDR3: CASSPGPLYNSPLHF

V: TRBV12-3/TRBV12-4
J: TRBJ1-1
CDR3: CASSRPGLSTEAFF

V: TRBV18
J: TRBJ2-5
CDR3: CASSPLGWDGETQYF

V: TRBV7-2
J: TRBJ1-3
CDR3: CASSVDSFGNTIYF

V: TRBV11-1
J: TRBJ2-1
CDR3: CASSLAGAGGVNEQFF

V: TRBV3-1
J: TRBJ2-1
CDR3: CASSQGGGQGLWDEQFF

V: TRBV5-5
J: TRBJ1-5
CDR3: CASSLVAGQNNQPQHF

V: TRBV19
J: TRBJ1-6
CDR3: CASSIVRDRDSPLHF

V: TRBV28
J: TRBJ2-1
CDR3: CASYASTNEQFF

V: TRBV29-1
J: TRBJ1-6
CDR3: CSVGTDNSPLHF

V: TRBV9
J: TRBJ2-1
CDR3: CASSGGHEFYNEQFF

V: TRBV10-3
J: TRBJ2-3
CDR3: CATRDRGDADTQYF

V: TRBV30
J: TRBJ1-1
CDR3: CAWQRRRGWNTEAFF